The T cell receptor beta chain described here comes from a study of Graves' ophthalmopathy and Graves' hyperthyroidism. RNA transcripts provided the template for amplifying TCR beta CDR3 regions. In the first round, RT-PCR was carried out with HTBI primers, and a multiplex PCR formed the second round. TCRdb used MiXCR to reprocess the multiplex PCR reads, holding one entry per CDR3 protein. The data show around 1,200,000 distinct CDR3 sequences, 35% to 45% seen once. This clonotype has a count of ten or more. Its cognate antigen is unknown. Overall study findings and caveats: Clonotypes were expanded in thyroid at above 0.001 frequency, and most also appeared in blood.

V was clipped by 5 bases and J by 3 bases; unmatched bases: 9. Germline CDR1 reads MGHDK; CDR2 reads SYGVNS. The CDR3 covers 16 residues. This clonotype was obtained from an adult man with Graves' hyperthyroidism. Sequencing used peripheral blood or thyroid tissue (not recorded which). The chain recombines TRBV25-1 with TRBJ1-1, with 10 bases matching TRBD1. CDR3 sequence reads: CASSRGQGLSDTEAFF. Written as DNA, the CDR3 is TGTGCCAGCAGTAGGGGACAGGGGTTGTCGGACACTGAAGCTTTCTTT.